Below, 22 T cell receptor beta chains from the same sample are listed, as sequenced in a study of shared clonotypes between healthy human individuals. CD45RO-negative, CCR7-selected cells formed the naive CD8 fraction, which excluded terminally differentiated effector memory CD45RA+ cells. TCRdb's copy holds only in-frame clones and misses some; the assay was immunoSEQ multiplex PCR. The table lists a few million clones, around 93% of them singletons. Sequencing used naive CD8+ T cells from PBMCs. These receptors were collected from a man in his late teens or twenties in good health. Some clones in this sample may be carry-over from other donors' samples.

This chain joins TRBV28 and TRBJ2-5; perhaps D is TRBD1 or TRBD2 (6 bases each). The J call may be faulty, since TRBJ2-7 better matches the DNA end. This CDR3 has 15 amino acids. From germline, CDR1 is MDHEN and CDR2 SYDVKM. CDR3 coding DNA: TGTGCCTGTAACGTCGGGGGCCCTAGGTCCTACGAGCAGTACTTC. This codes for CACNVGGPRSYEQYF.

The chain joins TRBV2 to TRBJ2-4; D is unclear. CDR3 length equals 16 residues. V shed 0 bases and J shed 0 bases, with 9 bases lying between them. Germline loops: CDR1 SNHLY, CDR2 FYNNEI. CDR3 sequence: CASSEASVLAKNIQYF. The DNA of the CDR3 is TGTGCCAGCAGTGAAGCTTCCGTGCTAGCCAAAAACATTCAGTACTTC.

The V call is TRBV2, the J call TRBJ2-1, with TRBD2 matching 7 bases. The germline V gene has CDR1 SNHLY and CDR2 FYNNEI. V gave up 3 bases and J gave up 4 bases; unmatched junction bases: 6. This CDR3 comprises 15 residues. The CDR3 spells CASSDGTNPYNEQFF. The CDR3 DNA follows: TGTGCCAGCAGTGATGGGACTAACCCTTACAATGAGCAGTTCTTC.

The chain links TRBV7-6 to TRBJ2-7; TRBD2 matches at 7 bases. This CDR3 has 13 amino acids. Trimming removed 1 base from V and 6 bases from J; junction bases left unmatched: 3. The germline CDR1 and CDR2 sequences are SGHVS and FNYEAQ. CDR3 in DNA: TGTGCCAGCAGCTTAGGCGGGGGATCCGAGCAGTACTTC. Translated: CASSLGGGSEQYF.

The chain recombines TRBV4-1 with TRBJ1-5, with D unresolved. With 0 bases removed from V and 0 bases from J, the gap between germline ends came to 15 bases. This CDR3 is built from 18 residues. Germline V gives CDR1 MGHRA, CDR2 YSYEKL. DNA for the CDR3: TGCGCCAGCAGCCAAGAGGACGAGGGAACCCATAGCAATCAGCCCCAGCATTTT. Amino acid sequence: CASSQEDEGTHSNQPQHF.

The chain combines TRBV7-9 with TRBJ2-7, with TRBD1 identical over 11 bases. The CDR3 is 13 amino acids. J lost 4 bases, V lost 4 bases, and 0 bases had no gene match. CDR1 SEHNR and CDR2 FQNEAQ come from the germline V gene (reference sequence). CDR3 nucleotides: TGTGCCAGCAGCTGGGACAGGGGGTACGAGCAGTACTTC. It encodes CASSWDRGYEQYF.

CDR3: CSVELRNTGELFF. DNA of the CDR3: TGCAGCGTTGAACTCAGGAACACCGGGGAGCTGTTTTTT. The chain combines TRBV29-1 with TRBJ2-2, with no clear D. Trimming left V 2 bases short and J 1 base short, with 5 bases between. The length of the CDR3 is 13 residues. CDR1 is SQVTM, CDR2 ANQGSEA, per germline.

As regards this clone: The sample holds other DNA sequences that translate to the same CDR3. The V and J genes are TRBV19 and TRBJ2-5; tentatively, D is TRBD2 (5 bases). CDR1 LNHDA and CDR2 SQIVND come from the germline V gene (reference sequence). V dropped 3 bases and J dropped 4 bases, with 9 bases sitting between them. The CDR3 has 13 amino acids. DNA of the CDR3: TGTGCCAGTAGTATCTCCCGGGGAGAGACCCAGTACTTC. This gives the protein CASSISRGETQYF.

The chain joins TRBV6-6 to TRBJ2-3; D is perhaps TRBD1 (5 bases). There are 14 residues in the CDR3. Per germline, CDR1 MNHNY and CDR2 SVGAGI (reference sequence). Between the trimmed V and J ends, which lost 6 bases and 2 bases, there was a span of 12 bases. In DNA, the CDR3 is TGTGCCAGCAGCTCAATCAGGGACACAGATACGCAGTATTTT. The encoded protein is CASSSIRDTDTQYF.

This chain connects TRBV6-4 to TRBJ2-1; perhaps TRBD2 as D (5 bases). Germline-derived CDR1 and CDR2 are MRHNA and SNTAGT. The length of the CDR3 is 15 residues. Trimming shortened V by 2 bases and J by 1 base, and 9 bases separated the two germline ends. This CDR3 is CASSDRGDSYNEQFF. The DNA for the CDR3 is TGTGCCAGCAGTGACCGGGGTGATTCCTACAATGAGCAGTTCTTC.

The V gene is TRBV9, the J gene TRBJ2-5, with 8 bases aligning to TRBD2. This CDR3 spans 17 amino acids. J was trimmed by 5 bases and V by 4 bases; bases with no gene match: 16. CDR1 SGDLS and CDR2 YYNGEE come from the germline V gene. CDR3 coding DNA: TGTGCCAGCAGCCATCCTTTCCACGGGAGGGAAACGGAGACCCAGTACTTC. It yields the protein CASSHPFHGRETETQYF.

The V and J genes are TRBV27 and TRBJ2-1; possibly TRBD1 for D (6 bases). The CDR3 contains 13 residues. V lost 6 bases to trimming and J lost 3 bases, with 9 bases between them. The germline gives CDR1 MNHEY, CDR2 SMNVEV (reference sequence). The CDR3 reads CASRQGNYNEQFF. Here the CDR3 DNA reads TGTGCCAGCAGACAGGGAAACTACAATGAGCAGTTCTTC.

This chain joins TRBV9 and TRBJ2-3, with D uncertain. Germline V CDR1 and CDR2: SGDLS, YYNGEE. V was shortened by 3 bases and J by 0 bases, with 8 bases between the two germline ends. This CDR3 spans 14 amino acids. The DNA for the CDR3 is TGTGCCAGCAGCGGACCCTATAGCACAGATACGCAGTATTTT. Encoded protein: CASSGPYSTDTQYF. The variable domain in full, completed from reference TRBV9 and TRBJ2-3, reads DSGVTQTPKHLITATGQRVTLRCSPRSGDLSVYWYQQSLDQGLQFLIQYYNGEERAKGNILERFSAQQFPDLHSELNLSSLELGDSALYFCASSGPYSTDTQYFGPGTRLTVL.

The chain joins TRBV7-9 to TRBJ1-4; 8 bases line up with TRBD1. The V gene end was trimmed by 5 bases and the J gene end by 5 bases; junction bases not matched to a gene: 7. The CDR3 contains 15 residues. Germline lookup yields CDR1 SEHNR and CDR2 FQNEAQ (reference sequence). CDR3 amino acids: CASSPQGAQNEKLFF. CDR3 coding DNA: TGTGCCAGCAGCCCCCAGGGGGCTCAGAATGAAAAACTGTTTTTT.

The gene calls are TRBV4-2 and TRBJ1-5; D not certain. The V gene lost 1 base and the J gene lost 1 base, with 14 bases spanning the gap. Germline V gene data show CDR1 as LGHNA and CDR2 as YNFKEQ. This CDR3 region has 17 residues. The CDR3 sequence: CASSQVPMTGSNQPQHF. The CDR3 region has the DNA TGTGCCAGCAGCCAAGTACCAATGACGGGGAGCAATCAGCCCCAGCATTTT.

The chain carries TRBV7-9 and TRBJ2-7; TRBD2 aligns across 12 bases. Germline loops: CDR1 SEHNR, CDR2 FQNEAQ (reference sequence). CDR3 size: 14 residues. V was clipped by 4 bases and J by 6 bases; unmatched bases: 4. CDR3 residues: CASSSGLAGLEQYF. CDR3 DNA sequence: TGTGCCAGCAGCTCGGGACTAGCGGGCCTCGAGCAGTACTTC. Full variable domain (missing parts from reference TRBV7-9 and TRBJ2-7): DTGVSQNPRHKITKRGQNVTFRCDPISEHNRLYWYRQTLGQGPEFLTYFQNEAQLEKSRLLSDRFSAERPKGSFSTLEIQRTEQGDSAMYLCASSSGLAGLEQYFGPGTRLTVT.

V usage is TRBV7-8 and J usage is TRBJ1-1; TRBD1 might be the D (5 bases). V dropped 4 bases and J dropped 5 bases, with 14 bases sitting between them. Per germline, CDR1 SGHVS and CDR2 FQNEAQ. This CDR3 is built from 14 residues. The CDR3 is CASSSQGGHTEAFF. The CDR3 DNA sequence: TGTGCCAGCAGCTCGCAGGGAGGGCATACTGAAGCTTTCTTT. Full variable domain (rest looked up from reference TRBV7-8 and TRBJ1-1): GAGVSQSPRYKVAKRGQDVALRCDPISGHVSLFWYQQALGQGPEFLTYFQNEAQLDKSGLPSDRFFAERPEGSVSTLKIQRTQQEDSAVYLCASSSQGGHTEAFFGQGTRLTVV.

CDR3 nucleotides: TGTGCCTGGAGACCCACAGGGGCAGGCTACGAGCAGTACTTC. Translating it yields CAWRPTGAGYEQYF. J is TRBJ2-7 and V is TRBV30, with 7 bases aligning to TRBD1. The CDR3 runs to 14 residues. V dropped 3 bases and J dropped 3; count of bases not matched to a gene: 8. CDR1 is GTSNPN, CDR2 SVGIG, per germline (reference sequence).

The chain uses TRBV4-1 and TRBJ2-1; TRBD2 agrees at 9 bases. This CDR3 has 16 residues. Germline loops: CDR1 MGHRA, CDR2 YSYEKL. Unmatched junction bases numbered 4, after V lost 4 bases and J lost 0 bases. The CDR3 DNA sequence: TGCGCCAGCAGCCCGGTTAGCGGGAGCTCCTACAATGAGCAGTTCTTC. Translation gives CASSPVSGSSYNEQFF.

CDR3 in DNA: TGTGCCAGTAGTAAGGACAGGGGGCAAGAGACCCAGTACTTC. This codes for CASSKDRGQETQYF. The chain employs TRBV19 and TRBJ2-5, with 10 bases lining up with TRBD1. V gave up 4 bases and J gave up 2 bases; unmatched junction bases: 1. CDR3 size: 14 residues. Germline-derived CDR1 and CDR2 are LNHDA and SQIVND (reference sequence).

The V call is TRBV7-3, the J call TRBJ2-7; a weak D match, TRBD2 (5 bases). The CDR3 length is 13 residues. CDR1 and CDR2 (germline): SGHTA, FQGTGA. The V gene lost 1 base and the J gene lost 7 bases, with 11 bases spanning the gap. DNA for the CDR3: TGTGCCAGCAGCTTAAGCCCCACGGGGGAGCAGTACTTC. This encodes CASSLSPTGEQYF.

The chain combines TRBV11-3 with TRBJ2-2; 9 bases fit TRBD1. The CDR3 sequence is 16 residues long. CDR1 is SGHNT, CDR2 YENEEA, per germline. Trimming cost V 5 bases and J 5 bases; bases outside gene matches: 9. The CDR3 protein is CASSQRPGQGTGELFF. CDR3 in DNA: TGTGCCAGCAGCCAGAGACCGGGACAGGGAACCGGGGAGCTGTTTTTT.